These 17 T cell receptor beta chains share one sample of origin, sequenced in a study of blood T cell repertoires in COVID-19. Measured with immunoSEQ multiplex PCR; TCRdb has only the in-frame clones, and not every one. The sample shows around 97,000 clones, roughly 86% of them seen only once. Sequencing used peripheral blood. Receptors were obtained from a human donor in a cohort sampled during active COVID-19.

This clone was found once. The rearrangement uses TRBV6-5 and TRBJ1-2; D is possibly TRBD1 (5 bases). This CDR3 has 15 amino acids. Trimming shortened V by 0 bases and J by 4 bases, and 12 bases separated the two germline ends. The germline V gene has CDR1 MNHEY and CDR2 SVGAGI. CDR3 residues: CASSYSGAEGYGYTF. The CDR3 DNA is TGTGCCAGCAGTTACTCAGGGGCTGAAGGCTATGGCTACACCTTC.

The DNA of the CDR3 is TGTGCCATCCGGGATACAATAGCCAAAAACATTCAGTACTTC. Translating gives CAIRDTIAKNIQYF. The gene calls are TRBV2 and TRBJ2-4, with D possibly matching TRBD2 (5 bases). The germline V gene encodes CDR1 SNHLY and CDR2 FYNNEI. V dropped 10 bases and J dropped 0 bases, with 13 bases sitting between them. This CDR3 is 14 amino acids long.

This clone was seen a single time. The chain joins TRBV5-1 to TRBJ2-5; 11 bases are shared with TRBD2. Per the germline V gene, CDR1 is SGHRS and CDR2 is YFSETQ. V shed 4 bases and J 2 bases; nucleotides not matched to a gene: 19. CDR3 size: 20 residues. The CDR3 here is CASSAGSFTGGTSGQETQYF. The CDR3 DNA is TGCGCCAGCAGCGCGGGATCCTTCACCGGGGGGACTAGCGGTCAAGAGACCCAGTACTTC.

The chain has TRBV5-8 and TRBJ2-1; 11 bases match TRBD2. Trimming cost V 3 bases and J 3 bases; bases outside gene matches: 8. The CDR3 loop spans 17 amino acids. CDR1 and CDR2 (germline): SGHTS, YDEGEE. CDR3 in DNA: TGTGCCAGCAGCTCTACTAGCGGGAGTTCGATCTACAATGAGCAGTTCTTC. Protein: CASSSTSGSSIYNEQFF.

The rearrangement uses TRBV28 and TRBJ2-2; 9 nucleotides line up with TRBD1. In germline, CDR1 is MDHEN, CDR2 SYDVKM. CDR3 length: 15 amino acids. J lost 5 bases, V lost 3 bases, and 4 bases had no gene match. CDR3 region: CASSFSGTGTGELFF. In nucleotides, the CDR3 is TGTGCCAGCAGTTTCAGCGGGACAGGGACCGGGGAGCTGTTTTTT.

The chain couples TRBV19 to TRBJ1-1; a weak D match, TRBD1 (5 bases). V was trimmed by 1 base and J by 6 bases, leaving 15 bases between them. The CDR3 totals 15 residues. Per the germline V gene, CDR1 is LNHDA and CDR2 is SQIVND (reference sequence). CDR3 sequence: CASSIVWTRVPEAFF. Here the CDR3 DNA reads TGTGCCAGTAGTATAGTATGGACAAGGGTCCCTGAAGCTTTCTTT.

V gene TRBV7-2 combines with J gene TRBJ2-7, with 7 bases matching TRBD1. The CDR3 runs to 16 residues. Unmatched junction bases numbered 14, after V lost 5 bases and J lost 4 bases. Looked up from germline, CDR1 is SGHTA and CDR2 is FQGNSA. CDR3 sequence: CASSLTGTELTYEQYF. The CDR3 DNA is TGTGCCAGCAGCCTAACCGGGACAGAGCTCACTTACGAGCAGTACTTC.

This chain connects TRBV9 to TRBJ1-2, with D perhaps matching TRBD1 (5 bases). CDR3 length: 12 amino acids. Germline V gene data show CDR1 as SGDLS and CDR2 as YYNGEE. Deletions cut 4 bases from V and 5 bases from J, with 9 bases between. The DNA for the CDR3 is TGTGCCAGCAGCTGGGGGACTTATGGCTACACCTTC. This gives the protein CASSWGTYGYTF.

The chain links TRBV19 to TRBJ2-1, with 10 bases identical to TRBD2. Trimming took 5 bases from V and 3 from J; bases not matched to a gene: 4. This CDR3 has 15 residues. Germline loops: CDR1 LNHDA, CDR2 SQIVND (reference sequence). In DNA form, the CDR3 reads TGTGCCAGTAGTGGAGCGGGAGGGGACTACAATGAGCAGTTCTTC. It translates to CASSGAGGDYNEQFF.

The chain combines TRBV11-3 with TRBJ2-7, with D possibly TRBD1 on 5 matching bases. The V gene lost 5 bases and the J gene lost 2 bases, with 13 bases spanning the gap. The length of the CDR3 is 14 residues. CDR1 is SGHNT and CDR2 is YENEEA in the germline V gene. The CDR3 loop reads CASSLATGAYEQYF. CDR3 coding DNA: TGTGCCAGCAGCCTTGCTACAGGAGCCTACGAGCAGTACTTC.

The chain couples TRBV27 to TRBJ1-5; D remains ambiguous. This CDR3 has 13 amino acids. Deletions cut 6 bases from V and 7 bases from J, with 13 bases between. CDR1 is MNHEY and CDR2 is SMNVEV in the germline V gene (reference sequence). The CDR3 nucleotides are TGTGCCAGCAGCCCGGGGTGGGTCCAGCCCCAGCATTTT. Translating it yields CASSPGWVQPQHF.

CDR3 region: CAALGQGYEQFF. CDR3 DNA sequence: TGTGCCGCGCTGGGGCAGGGGTACGAGCAGTTCTTC. The chain combines TRBV28 with TRBJ2-1, with D possibly being TRBD1 (6 bases). V lost 11 bases to trimming and J lost 10 bases, with 18 bases between them. Germline CDR1 is MDHEN and CDR2 is SYDVKM. The length of the CDR3 is 12 residues. The full variable domain, in which reference TRBV28 and TRBJ2-1 provide the parts outside the CDR3, is DVKVTQSSRYLVKRTGEKVFLECVQDMDHENMFWYRQDPGLGLRLIYFSYDVKMKEKGDIPEGYSVSREKKERFSLILESASTNQTSMYLCAALGQGYEQFFGPGTRLTVL.

The V call is TRBV7-8, the J call TRBJ2-7, with TRBD2 identical over 7 bases. The V gene end was trimmed by 10 bases and the J gene end by 4 bases; junction bases not matched to a gene: 13. From germline, CDR1 is SGHVS and CDR2 FQNEAQ. The CDR3 covers 14 residues. CDR3 sequence (DNA): TGTGCCACAATCAAAACCGGCGGGGGATACGAGCAGTACTTC. It encodes CATIKTGGGYEQYF.

The chain links TRBV6-5 to TRBJ1-5; a weak D match, TRBD1 (6 bases). The ends were cut back, 8 bases at V and 5 bases at J, with 16 bases in the middle. Germline V lookup: CDR1 MNHEY, CDR2 SVGAGI. CDR3 length equals 14 residues. The DNA of the CDR3 is TGTGCCAGCGCGATCGCAGGGGCCGATCAGCCCCAGCATTTT. It specifies CASAIAGADQPQHF.

This chain connects TRBV11-2 to TRBJ2-3; 9 positions match TRBD1. J gave up 5 bases and V 2 bases, and 5 bases lay outside the gene matches. Germline CDR1 is SGHAT and CDR2 is FQNNGV. This CDR3 contains 15 residues. The CDR3 nucleotides read TGTGCCAGCAGCTTAAACCCGACAGGGGGAGATACGCAGTATTTT. Amino acid sequence: CASSLNPTGGDTQYF.

This chain links TRBV5-1 with TRBJ2-1; TRBD2 matches at 12 bases. CDR3 length: 15 residues. V lost 2 bases to trimming and J lost 8 bases; unmatched junction nucleotides: 5. CDR1 is SGHRS and CDR2 is YFSETQ in the germline V gene. CDR3 in amino acids: CASSFELAGGYEQFF. CDR3 nucleotides: TGCGCCAGCAGCTTCGAACTAGCGGGAGGCTATGAGCAGTTCTTC.

The chain employs TRBV2 and TRBJ2-2; D gene ambiguous. This CDR3 comprises 15 residues. V lost 7 bases and J 2 bases, leaving 14 bases between the germline ends. CDR1 and CDR2 (germline): SNHLY, FYNNEI. The CDR3: CASTLRLGNTGELFF. The CDR3 DNA sequence: TGTGCCAGCACCCTGAGGCTAGGTAACACCGGGGAGCTGTTTTTT.